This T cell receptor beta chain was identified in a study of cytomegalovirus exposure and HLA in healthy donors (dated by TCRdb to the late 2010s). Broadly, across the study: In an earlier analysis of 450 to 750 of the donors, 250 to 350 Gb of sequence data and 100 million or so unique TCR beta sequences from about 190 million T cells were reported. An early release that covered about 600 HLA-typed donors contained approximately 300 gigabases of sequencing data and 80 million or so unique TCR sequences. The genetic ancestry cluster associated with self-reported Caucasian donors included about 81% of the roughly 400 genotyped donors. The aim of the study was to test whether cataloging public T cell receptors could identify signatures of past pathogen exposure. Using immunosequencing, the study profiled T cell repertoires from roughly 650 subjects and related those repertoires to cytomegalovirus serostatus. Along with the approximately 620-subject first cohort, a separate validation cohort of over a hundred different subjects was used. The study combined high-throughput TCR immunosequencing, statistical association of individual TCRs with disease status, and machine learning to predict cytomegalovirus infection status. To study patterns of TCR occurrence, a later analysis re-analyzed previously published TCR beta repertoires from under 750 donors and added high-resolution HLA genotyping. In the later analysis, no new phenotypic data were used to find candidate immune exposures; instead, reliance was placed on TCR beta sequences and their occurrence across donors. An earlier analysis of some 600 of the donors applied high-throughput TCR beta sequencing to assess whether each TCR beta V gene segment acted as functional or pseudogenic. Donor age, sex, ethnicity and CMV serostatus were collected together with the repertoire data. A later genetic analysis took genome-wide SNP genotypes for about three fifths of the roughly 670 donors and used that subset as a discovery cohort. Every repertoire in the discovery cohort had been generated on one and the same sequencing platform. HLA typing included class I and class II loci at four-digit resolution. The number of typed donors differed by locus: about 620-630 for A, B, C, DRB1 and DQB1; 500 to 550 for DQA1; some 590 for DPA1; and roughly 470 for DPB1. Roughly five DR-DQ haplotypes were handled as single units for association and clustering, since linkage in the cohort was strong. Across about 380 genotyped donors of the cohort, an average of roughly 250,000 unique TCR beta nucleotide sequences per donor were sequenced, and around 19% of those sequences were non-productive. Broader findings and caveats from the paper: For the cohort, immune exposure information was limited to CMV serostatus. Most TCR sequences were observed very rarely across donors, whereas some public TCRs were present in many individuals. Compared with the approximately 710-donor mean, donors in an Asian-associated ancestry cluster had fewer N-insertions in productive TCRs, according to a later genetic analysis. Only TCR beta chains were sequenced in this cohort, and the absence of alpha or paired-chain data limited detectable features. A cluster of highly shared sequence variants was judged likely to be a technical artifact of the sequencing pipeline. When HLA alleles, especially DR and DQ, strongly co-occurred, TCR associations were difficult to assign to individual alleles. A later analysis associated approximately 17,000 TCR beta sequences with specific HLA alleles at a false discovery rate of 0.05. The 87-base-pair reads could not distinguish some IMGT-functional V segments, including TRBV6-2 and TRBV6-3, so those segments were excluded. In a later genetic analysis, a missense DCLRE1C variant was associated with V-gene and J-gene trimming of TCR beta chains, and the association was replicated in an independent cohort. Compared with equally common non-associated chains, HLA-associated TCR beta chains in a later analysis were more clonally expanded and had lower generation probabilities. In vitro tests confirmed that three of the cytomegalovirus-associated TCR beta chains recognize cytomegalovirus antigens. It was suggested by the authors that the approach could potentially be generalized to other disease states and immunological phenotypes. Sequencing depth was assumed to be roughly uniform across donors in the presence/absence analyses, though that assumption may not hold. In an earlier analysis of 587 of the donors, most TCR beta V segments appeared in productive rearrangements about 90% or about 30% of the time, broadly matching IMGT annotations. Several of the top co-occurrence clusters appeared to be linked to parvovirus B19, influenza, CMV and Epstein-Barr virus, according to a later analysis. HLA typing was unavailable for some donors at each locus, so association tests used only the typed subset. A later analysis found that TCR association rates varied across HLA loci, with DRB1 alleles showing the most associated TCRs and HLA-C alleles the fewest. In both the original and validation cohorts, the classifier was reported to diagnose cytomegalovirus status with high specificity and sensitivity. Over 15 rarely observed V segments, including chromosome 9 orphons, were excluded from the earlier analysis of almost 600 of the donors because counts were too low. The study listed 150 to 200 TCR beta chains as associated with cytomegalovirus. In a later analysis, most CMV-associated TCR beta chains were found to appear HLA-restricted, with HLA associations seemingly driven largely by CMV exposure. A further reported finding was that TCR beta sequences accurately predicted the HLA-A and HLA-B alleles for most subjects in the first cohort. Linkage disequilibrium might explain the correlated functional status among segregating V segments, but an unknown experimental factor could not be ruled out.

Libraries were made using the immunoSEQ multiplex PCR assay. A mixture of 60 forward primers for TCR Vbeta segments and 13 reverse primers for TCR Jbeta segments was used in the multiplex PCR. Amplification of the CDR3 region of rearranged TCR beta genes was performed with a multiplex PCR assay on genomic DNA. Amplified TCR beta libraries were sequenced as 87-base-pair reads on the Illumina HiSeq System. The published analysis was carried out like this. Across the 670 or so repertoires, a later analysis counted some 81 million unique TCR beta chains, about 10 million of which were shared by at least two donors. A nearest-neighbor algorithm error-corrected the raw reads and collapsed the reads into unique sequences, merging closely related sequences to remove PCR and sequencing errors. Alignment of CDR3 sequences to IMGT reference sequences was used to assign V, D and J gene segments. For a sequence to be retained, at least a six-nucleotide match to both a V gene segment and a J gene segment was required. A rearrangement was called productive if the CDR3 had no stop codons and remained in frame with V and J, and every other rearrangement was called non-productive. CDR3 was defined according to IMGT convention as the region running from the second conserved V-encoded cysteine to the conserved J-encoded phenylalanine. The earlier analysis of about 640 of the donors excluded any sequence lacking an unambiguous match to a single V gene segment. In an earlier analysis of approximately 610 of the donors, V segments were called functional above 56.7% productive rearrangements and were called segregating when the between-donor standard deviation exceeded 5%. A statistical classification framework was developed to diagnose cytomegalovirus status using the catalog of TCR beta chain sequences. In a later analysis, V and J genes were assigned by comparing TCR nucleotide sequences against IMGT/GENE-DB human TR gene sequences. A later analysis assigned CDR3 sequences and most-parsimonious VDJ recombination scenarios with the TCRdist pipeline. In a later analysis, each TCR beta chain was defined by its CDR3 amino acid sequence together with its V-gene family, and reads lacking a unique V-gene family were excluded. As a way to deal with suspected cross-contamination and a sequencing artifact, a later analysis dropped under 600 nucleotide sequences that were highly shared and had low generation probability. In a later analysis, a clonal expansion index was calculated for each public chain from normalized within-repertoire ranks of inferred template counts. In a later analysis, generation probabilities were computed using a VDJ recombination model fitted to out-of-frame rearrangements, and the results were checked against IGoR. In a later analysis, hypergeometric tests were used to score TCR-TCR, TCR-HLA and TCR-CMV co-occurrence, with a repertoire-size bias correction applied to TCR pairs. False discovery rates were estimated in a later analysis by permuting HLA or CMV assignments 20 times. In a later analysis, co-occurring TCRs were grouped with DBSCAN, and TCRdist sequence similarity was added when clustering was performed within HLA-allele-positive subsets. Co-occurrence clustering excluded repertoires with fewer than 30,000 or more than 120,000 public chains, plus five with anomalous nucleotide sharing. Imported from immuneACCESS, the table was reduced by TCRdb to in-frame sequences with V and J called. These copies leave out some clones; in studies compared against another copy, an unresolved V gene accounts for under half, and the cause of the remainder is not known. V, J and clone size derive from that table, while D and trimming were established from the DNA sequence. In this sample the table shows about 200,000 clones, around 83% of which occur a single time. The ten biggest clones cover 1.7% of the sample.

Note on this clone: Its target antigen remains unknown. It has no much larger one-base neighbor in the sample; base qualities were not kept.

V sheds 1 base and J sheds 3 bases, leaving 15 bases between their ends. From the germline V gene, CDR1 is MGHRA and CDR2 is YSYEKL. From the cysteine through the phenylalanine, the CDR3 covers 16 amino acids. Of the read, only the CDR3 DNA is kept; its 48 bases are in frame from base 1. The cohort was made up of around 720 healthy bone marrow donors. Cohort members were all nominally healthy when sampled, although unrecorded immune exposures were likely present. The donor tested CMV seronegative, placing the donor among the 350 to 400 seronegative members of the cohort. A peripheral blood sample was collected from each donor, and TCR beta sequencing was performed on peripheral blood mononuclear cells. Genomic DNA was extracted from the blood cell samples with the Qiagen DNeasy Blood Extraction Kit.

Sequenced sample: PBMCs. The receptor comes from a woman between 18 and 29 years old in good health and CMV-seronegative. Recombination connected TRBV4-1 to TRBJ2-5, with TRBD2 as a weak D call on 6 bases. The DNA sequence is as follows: TGCGCCAGCAGCCAAGTTACCGGGACTGTCGAAGAGACCCAGTACTTC. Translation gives CASSQVTGTVEETQYF.